This note documents a single T cell receptor (beta chain) sequence. Its antigen is not known. The sample comes from a study of cytomegalovirus exposure and HLA in healthy donors. Germline CDR1 is SGHTA and CDR2 is FQGNSA. This CDR3 comprises 18 residues. The J segment lost 4 bases and the V segment lost 5 bases, leaving 10 bases of the junction unmatched. The donors gave bone marrow, and they were healthy. These donors counted as nominally healthy when sampled, but unrecorded immune exposures were likely. The PCR used 60 Vbeta and 13 Jbeta primers. Produced via immunoSEQ multiplex PCR; TCRdb's table is partial and in-frame only. The data hold some 180,000 clones, with roughly 80% observed a single time. Study outcomes and limitations: An analysis done earlier found most TCR beta V segments productive about 87% or about 30% of the time. Later analysis showed TCR association rates varying by HLA locus, highest for DRB1 and lowest for HLA-C.

The rearrangement uses TRBV7-2 and TRBJ2-3; 15 nucleotides match TRBD2. The clonotype originates from a man aged 40-49 years in good health and CMV-seropositive. The sequenced sample consisted of PBMCs. The CDR3 nucleotides read TGTGCCAGCAGCCCCATGGGACTAGCGGGAGGTTTGGCAGATACGCAGTATTTT. Its protein is CASSPMGLAGGLADTQYF.